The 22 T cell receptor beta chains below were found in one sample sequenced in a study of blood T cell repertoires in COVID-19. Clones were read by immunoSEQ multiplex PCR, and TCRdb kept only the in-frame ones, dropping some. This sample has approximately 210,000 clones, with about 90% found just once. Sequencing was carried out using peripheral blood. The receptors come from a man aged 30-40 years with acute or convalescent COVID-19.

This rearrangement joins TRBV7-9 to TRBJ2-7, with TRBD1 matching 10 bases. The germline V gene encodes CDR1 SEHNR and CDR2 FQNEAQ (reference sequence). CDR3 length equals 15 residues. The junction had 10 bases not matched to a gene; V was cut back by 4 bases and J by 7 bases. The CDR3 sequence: CASSSGTGAYVEQYF. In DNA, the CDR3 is TGTGCCAGCAGCTCCGGGACAGGGGCGTACGTAGAGCAGTACTTC.

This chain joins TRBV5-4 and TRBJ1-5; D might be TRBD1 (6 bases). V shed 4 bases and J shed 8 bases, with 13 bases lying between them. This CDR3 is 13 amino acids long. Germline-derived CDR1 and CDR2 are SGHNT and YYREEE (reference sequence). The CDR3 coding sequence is TGTGCCAGCAGCCCTGATTCAGGGGAGCCCCAGCATTTT. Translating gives CASSPDSGEPQHF.

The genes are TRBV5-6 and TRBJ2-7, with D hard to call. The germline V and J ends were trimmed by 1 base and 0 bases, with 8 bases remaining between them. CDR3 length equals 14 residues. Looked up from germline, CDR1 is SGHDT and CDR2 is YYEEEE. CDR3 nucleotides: TGTGCCAGCAGCTTGAACATTATCTCCTACGAGCAGTACTTC. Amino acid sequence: CASSLNIISYEQYF.

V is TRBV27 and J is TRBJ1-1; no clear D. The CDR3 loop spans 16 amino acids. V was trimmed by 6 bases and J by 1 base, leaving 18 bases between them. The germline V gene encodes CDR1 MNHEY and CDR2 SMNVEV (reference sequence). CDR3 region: CASSPTLTVKNTEAFF. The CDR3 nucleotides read TGTGCCAGCAGCCCCACCCTTACAGTGAAGAACACTGAAGCTTTCTTT.

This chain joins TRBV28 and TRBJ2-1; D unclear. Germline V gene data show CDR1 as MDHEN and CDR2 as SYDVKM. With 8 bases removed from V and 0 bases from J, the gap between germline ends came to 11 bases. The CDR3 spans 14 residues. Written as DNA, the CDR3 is TGTGCCAGCTCCGCCACGAGCTCCTACAATGAGCAGTTCTTC. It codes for CASSATSSYNEQFF.

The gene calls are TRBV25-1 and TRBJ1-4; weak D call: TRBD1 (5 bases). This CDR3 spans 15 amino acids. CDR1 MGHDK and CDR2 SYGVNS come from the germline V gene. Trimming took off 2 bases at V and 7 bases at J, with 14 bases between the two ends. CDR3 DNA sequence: TGTGCCAGCAGTGAAGGAGGGGCAGTAGGTGAAAAACTGTTTTTT. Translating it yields CASSEGGAVGEKLFF.

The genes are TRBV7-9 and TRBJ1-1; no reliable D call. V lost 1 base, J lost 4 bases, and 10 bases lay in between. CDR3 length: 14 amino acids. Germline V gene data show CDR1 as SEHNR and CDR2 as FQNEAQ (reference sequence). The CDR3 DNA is TGTGCCAGCAGCTTAGGAGGAAGTGGCACTGAAGCTTTCTTT. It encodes CASSLGGSGTEAFF.

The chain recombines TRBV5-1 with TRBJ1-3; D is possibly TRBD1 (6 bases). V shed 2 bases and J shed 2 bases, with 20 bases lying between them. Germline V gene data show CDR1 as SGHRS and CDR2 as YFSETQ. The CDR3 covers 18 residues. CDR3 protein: CASSFLTGGLPAGNTIYF. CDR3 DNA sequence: TGCGCCAGCAGCTTCCTGACGGGGGGCCTACCTGCTGGAAACACCATATATTTT.

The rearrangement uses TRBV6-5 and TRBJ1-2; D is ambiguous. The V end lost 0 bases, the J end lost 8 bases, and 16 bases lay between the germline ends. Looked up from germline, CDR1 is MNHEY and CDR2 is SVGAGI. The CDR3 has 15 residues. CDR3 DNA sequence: TGTGCCAGCAGTTACTCGAAAATAGGGAGGACGGGCTACACCTTC. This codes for CASSYSKIGRTGYTF.

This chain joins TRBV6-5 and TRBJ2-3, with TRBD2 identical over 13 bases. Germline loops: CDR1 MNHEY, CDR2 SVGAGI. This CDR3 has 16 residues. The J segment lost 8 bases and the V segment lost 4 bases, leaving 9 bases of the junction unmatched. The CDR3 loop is CASSSRSGTSGITQYF. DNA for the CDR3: TGTGCCAGCAGTTCTCGCTCCGGGACTAGCGGGATTACGCAGTATTTT.

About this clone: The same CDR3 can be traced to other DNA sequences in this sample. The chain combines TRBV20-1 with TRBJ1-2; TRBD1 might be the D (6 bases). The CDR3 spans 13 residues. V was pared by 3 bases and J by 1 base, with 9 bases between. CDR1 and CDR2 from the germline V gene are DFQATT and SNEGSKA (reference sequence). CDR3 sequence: CSASGRGNYGYTF. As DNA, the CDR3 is TGCAGTGCTAGTGGCAGGGGTAACTATGGCTACACCTTC.

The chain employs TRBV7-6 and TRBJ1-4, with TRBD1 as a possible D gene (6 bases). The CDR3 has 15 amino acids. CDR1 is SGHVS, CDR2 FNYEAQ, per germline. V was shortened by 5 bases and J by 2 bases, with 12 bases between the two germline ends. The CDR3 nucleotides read TGTGCCAGCAGCCCTACAGGGTCGACTAATGAAAAACTGTTTTTT. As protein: CASSPTGSTNEKLFF.

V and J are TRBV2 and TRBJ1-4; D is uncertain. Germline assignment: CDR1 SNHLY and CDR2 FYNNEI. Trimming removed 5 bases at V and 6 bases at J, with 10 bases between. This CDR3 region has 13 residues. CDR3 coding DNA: TGTGCCAGCAGTACCAGGACTTATGAAAAACTGTTTTTT. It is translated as CASSTRTYEKLFF.

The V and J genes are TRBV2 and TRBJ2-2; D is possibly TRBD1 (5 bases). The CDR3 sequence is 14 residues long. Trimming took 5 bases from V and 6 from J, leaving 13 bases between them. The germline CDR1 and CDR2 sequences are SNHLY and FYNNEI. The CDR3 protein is CASSSAGPPGELFF. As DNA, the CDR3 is TGTGCCAGCAGTTCCGCAGGGCCCCCCGGGGAGCTGTTTTTT. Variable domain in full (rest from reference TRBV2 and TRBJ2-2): EPEVTQTPSHQVTQMGQEVILRCVPISNHLYFYWYRQILGQKVEFLVSFYNNEISEKSEIFDDQFSVERPDGSNFTLKIRSTKLEDSAMYFCASSSAGPPGELFFGEGSRLTVL.

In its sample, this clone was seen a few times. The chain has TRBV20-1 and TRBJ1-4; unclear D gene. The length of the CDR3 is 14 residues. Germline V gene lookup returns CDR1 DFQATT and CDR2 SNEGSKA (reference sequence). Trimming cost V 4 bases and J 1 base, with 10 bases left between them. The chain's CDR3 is CSATDRGTNEKLFF. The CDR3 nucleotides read TGCAGTGCTACTGATCGGGGAACTAATGAAAAACTGTTTTTT.

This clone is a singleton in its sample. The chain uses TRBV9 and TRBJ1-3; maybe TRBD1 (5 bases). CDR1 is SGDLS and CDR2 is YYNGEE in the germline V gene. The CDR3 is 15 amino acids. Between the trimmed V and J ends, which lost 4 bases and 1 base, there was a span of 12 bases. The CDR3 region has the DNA TGTGCCAGCAGCCATACTCGGGGGTCTGGAAACACCATATATTTT. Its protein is CASSHTRGSGNTIYF.

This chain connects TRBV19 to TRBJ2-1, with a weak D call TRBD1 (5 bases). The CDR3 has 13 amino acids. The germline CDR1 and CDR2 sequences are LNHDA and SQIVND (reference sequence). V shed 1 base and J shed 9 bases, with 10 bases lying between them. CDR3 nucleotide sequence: TGTGCCAGTAGTATAGGACCCCAGGGTGAGCAGTTCTTC. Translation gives CASSIGPQGEQFF.

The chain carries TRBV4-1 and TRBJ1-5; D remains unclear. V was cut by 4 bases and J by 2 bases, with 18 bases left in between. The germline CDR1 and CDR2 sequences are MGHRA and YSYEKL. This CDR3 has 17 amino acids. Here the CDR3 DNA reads TGCGCCAGCAGCCGCGATAACCGCGTTCAGGGCAATCAGCCCCAGCATTTT. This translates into CASSRDNRVQGNQPQHF.

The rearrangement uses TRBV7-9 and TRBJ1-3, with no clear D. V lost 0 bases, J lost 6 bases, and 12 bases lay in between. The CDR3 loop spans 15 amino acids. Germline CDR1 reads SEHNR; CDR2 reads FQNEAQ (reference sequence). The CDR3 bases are TGTGCCAGCAGCTTAGCGCTTGGCAGTATAAACACCATATATTTT. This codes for CASSLALGSINTIYF.

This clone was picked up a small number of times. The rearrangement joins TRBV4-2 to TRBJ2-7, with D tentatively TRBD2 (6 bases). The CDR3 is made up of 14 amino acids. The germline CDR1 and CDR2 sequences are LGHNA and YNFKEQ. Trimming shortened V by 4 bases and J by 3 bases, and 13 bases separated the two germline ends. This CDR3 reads CASSPDWGDYEQYF. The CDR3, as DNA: TGTGCCAGCAGCCCCGACTGGGGGGACTACGAGCAGTACTTC.

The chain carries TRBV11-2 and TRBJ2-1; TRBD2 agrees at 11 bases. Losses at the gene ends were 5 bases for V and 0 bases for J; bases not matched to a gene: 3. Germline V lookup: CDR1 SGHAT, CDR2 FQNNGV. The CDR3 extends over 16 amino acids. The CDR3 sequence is CASSPTSGSSYNEQFF. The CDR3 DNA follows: TGTGCCAGCAGCCCAACTAGCGGGAGCTCCTACAATGAGCAGTTCTTC.

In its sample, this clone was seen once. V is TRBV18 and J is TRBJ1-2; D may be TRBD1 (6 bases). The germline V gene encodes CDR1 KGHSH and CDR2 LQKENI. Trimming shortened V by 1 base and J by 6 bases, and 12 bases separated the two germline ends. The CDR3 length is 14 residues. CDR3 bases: TGTGCCAGCTCACCACAGGGGGGGCTAAATGGCTACACCTTC. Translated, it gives CASSPQGGLNGYTF.